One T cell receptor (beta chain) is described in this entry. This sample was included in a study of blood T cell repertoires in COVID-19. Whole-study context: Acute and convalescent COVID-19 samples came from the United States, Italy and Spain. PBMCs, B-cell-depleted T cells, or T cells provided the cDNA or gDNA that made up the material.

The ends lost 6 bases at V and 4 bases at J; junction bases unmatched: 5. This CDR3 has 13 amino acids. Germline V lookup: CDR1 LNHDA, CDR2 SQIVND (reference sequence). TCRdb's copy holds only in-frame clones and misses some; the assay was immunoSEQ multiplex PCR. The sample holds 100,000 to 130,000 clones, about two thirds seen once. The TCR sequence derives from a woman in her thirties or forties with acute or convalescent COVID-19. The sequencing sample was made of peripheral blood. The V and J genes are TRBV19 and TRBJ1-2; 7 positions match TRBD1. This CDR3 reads CASSLRDSYGYTF. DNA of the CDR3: TGTGCCAGTAGCCTCCGGGACAGCTATGGCTACACCTTC.